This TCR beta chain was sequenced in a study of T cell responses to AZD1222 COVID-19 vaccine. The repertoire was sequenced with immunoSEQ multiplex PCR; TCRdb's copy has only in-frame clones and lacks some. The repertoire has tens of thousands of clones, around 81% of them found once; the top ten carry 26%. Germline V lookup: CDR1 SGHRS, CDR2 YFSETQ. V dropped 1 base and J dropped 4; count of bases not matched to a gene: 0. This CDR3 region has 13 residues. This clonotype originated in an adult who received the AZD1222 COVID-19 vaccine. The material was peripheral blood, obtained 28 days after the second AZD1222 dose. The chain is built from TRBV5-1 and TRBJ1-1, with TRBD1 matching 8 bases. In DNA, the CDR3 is TGCGCCAGCAGCTTGCAGGGGGCCACTGAAGCTTTCTTT. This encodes CASSLQGATEAFF.